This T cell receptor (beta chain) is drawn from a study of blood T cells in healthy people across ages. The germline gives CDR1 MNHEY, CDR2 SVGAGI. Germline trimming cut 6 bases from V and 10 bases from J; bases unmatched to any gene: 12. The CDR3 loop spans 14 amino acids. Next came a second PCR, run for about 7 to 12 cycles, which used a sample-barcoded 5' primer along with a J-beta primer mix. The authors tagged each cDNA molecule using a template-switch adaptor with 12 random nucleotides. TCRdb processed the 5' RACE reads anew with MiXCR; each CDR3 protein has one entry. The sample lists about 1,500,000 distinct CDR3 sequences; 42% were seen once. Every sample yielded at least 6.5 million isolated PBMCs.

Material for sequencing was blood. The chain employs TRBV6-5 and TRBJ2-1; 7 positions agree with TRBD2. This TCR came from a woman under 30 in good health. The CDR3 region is CASSQSGAYYEQFF. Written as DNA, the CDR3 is TGTGCCAGCAGCCAGAGCGGGGCGTACTACGAGCAGTTCTTC.